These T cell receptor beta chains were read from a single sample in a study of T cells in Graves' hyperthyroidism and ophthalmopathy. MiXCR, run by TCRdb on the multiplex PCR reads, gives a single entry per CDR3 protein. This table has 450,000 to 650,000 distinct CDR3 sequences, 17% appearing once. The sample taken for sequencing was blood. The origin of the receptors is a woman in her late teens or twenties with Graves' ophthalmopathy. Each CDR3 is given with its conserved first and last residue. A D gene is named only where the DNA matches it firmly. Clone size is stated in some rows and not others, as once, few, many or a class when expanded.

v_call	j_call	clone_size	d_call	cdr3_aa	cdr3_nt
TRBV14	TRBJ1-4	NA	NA	CASSQESGRLNEKLFF	TGTGCCAGCAGCCAAGAATCCGGGCGGCTTAATGAAAAACTGTTTTTT
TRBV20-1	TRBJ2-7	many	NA	CSASSDSYEQYF	TGCAGTGCTAGCAGTGATTCCTACGAGCAGTACTTC
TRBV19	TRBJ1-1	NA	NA	CASSIEGWNTEAFF	TGTGCCAGTAGTATAGAAGGGTGGAACACTGAAGCTTTCTTT
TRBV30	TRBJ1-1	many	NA	CAWSVSRESPEAFF	TGTGCCTGGAGTGTAAGTAGGGAAAGCCCTGAAGCTTTCTTT
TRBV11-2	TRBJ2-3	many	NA	CASSNPKVADTQYF	TGTGCCAGCAGCAACCCAAAGGTAGCGGATACGCAGTATTTT
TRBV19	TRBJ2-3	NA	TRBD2	CASSTPSSGPTATQYF	TGTGCCAGTAGTACACCTTCTAGCGGGCCTACAGCTACGCAGTATTTT
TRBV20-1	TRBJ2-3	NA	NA	CRSRRAEYDSTDTQYF	TGCAGATCCCGGCGAGCCGAGTACGATAGCACAGATACGCAGTATTTT
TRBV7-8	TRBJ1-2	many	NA	CASSLAEPYGYTF	TGTGCCAGCAGCTTAGCAGAACCCTATGGCTACACCTTC
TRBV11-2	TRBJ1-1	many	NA	CASSLAGQMNTEAFF	TGTGCCAGCAGCTTAGCTGGACAGATGAACACTGAAGCTTTCTTT
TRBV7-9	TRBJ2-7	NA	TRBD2	CASGGGRASEQYF	TGTGCCAGCGGGGGCGGGAGGGCCTCAGAGCAGTACTTC
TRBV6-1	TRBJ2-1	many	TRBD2	CASSVVREGGNEQFF	TGTGCCAGCAGTGTGGTGCGGGAGGGGGGGAATGAGCAGTTCTTC
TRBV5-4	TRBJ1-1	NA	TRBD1	CASSAGTVMNTEAFF	TGTGCCAGCAGCGCCGGGACAGTCATGAACACTGAAGCTTTCTTT
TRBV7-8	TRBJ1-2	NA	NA	CASSPPGIGYTF	TGTGCCAGCAGTCCCCCCGGGATCGGCTACACCTTC
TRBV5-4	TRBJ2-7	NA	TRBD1	CASSFSRDRGAYEQYF	TGTGCCAGCAGTTTTTCCCGGGACAGGGGGGCCTACGAGCAGTACTTC
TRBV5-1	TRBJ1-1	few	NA	CASSLPEGGSEAFF	TGCGCCAGCAGCTTGCCGGAGGGGGGCTCCGAAGCTTTCTTT
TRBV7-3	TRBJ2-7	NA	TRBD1	CASSLPGQRIPPSVFYEQYF	TGTGCCAGCAGCTTACCGGGACAGCGAATCCCCCCCAGTGTTTTCTACGAGCAGTACTTC
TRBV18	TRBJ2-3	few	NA	CASSPSRGASTDTQYF	TGTGCCAGCTCACCCAGCAGGGGGGCTAGCACAGATACGCAGTATTTT
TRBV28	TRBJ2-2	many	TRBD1	CASSSNRGQYTGELFF	TGTGCCAGCAGTTCAAACAGGGGGCAGTACACCGGGGAGCTGTTTTTT
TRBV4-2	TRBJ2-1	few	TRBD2	CASSQVDLAGVKNEQFF	TGTGCCAGCAGCCAAGTGGACCTAGCGGGAGTTAAAAATGAGCAGTTCTTC
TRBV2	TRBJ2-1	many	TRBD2	CASSEGTSPYNEQFF	TGTGCCAGCAGTGAAGGGACTAGCCCCTACAATGAGCAGTTCTTC
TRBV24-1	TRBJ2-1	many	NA	CATSDPTSPYNEQFF	TGTGCCACCAGTGATCCGACTAGTCCCTACAATGAGCAGTTCTTC
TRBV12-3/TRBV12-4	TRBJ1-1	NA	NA	CASSFGLQAFF	TGTGCCAGCAGTTTTGGGCTCCAGGCTTTCTTT
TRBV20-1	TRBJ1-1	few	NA	CSAPGHKAFF	TGCAGTGCCCCCGGACATAAAGCTTTCTTT
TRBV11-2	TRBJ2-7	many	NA	CASSLEARATYEQYF	TGTGCCAGCAGCTTAGAGGCCAGGGCTACCTACGAGCAGTACTTC
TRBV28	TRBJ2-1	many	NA	CASSFEGNEQFF	TGTGCCAGCAGTTTCGAGGGGAATGAGCAGTTCTTC
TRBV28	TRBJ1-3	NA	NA	CASNTVPSSSGNTIYF	TGTGCCAGCAATACCGTTCCCAGTAGCTCTGGAAACACCATATATTTT
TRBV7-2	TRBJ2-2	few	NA	CASSPPPGTPNTGELFF	TGTGCCAGCAGCCCCCCCCCCGGGACACCCAACACCGGGGAGCTGTTTTTT
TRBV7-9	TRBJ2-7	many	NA	CASSFEGISYEQYF	TGTGCCAGCAGCTTCGAGGGGATTTCCTACGAGCAGTACTTC
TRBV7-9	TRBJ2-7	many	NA	CASSLAFYEQYF	TGTGCCAGCAGCTTAGCTTTCTACGAGCAGTACTTC
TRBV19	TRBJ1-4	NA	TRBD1	CASSTGGPPTATNEKLFF	TGTGCCAGTAGCACAGGGGGTCCGCCAACAGCAACTAATGAAAAACTGTTTTTT
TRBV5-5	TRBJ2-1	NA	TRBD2	CASSFGPGLAGGPGQFF	TGTGCCAGCAGCTTTGGCCCGGGACTAGCGGGAGGGCCCGGGCAGTTCTTC
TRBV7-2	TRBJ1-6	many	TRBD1	CASSSLTGGVSPLHF	TGTGCCAGCAGCTCCCTCACAGGGGGAGTTTCACCCCTCCACTTT
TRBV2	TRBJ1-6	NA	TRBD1	CASRFNRGAAYNSPLHF	TGTGCCAGCAGGTTTAACAGGGGAGCGGCCTATAATTCACCCCTCCACTTT
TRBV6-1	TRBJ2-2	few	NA	CASSLHRNTGELFF	TGTGCCAGCAGTTTACACAGGAACACCGGGGAGCTGTTTTTT
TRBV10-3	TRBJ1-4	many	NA	CAISESKAEINEKLFF	TGTGCCATCAGTGAGTCGAAGGCCGAAATCAATGAAAAACTGTTTTTT
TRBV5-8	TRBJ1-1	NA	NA	CASSLWEGAEAFF	TGTGCCAGCAGCTTGTGGGAGGGAGCTGAAGCTTTCTTT
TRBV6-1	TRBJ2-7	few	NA	CASQKTGTFYEQYF	TGTGCCAGCCAAAAGACCGGGACATTCTACGAGCAGTACTTC
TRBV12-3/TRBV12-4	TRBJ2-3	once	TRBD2	CASSFGWASGRTDTQYF	TGTGCCAGCAGTTTTGGCTGGGCTAGCGGGAGGACAGATACGCAGTATTTT
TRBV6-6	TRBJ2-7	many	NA	CASSYSGRGGFYEQYF	TGTGCCAGCAGTTACTCCGGCAGGGGAGGTTTCTACGAGCAGTACTTC
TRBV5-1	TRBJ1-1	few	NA	CASSLGWGNPEAFF	TGCGCCAGCAGCTTGGGATGGGGGAACCCTGAAGCTTTCTTT
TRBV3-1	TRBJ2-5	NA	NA	CASSQVPGVQETQYF	TGTGCCAGCAGCCAGGTACCGGGAGTTCAAGAGACCCAGTACTTC
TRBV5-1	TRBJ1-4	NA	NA	CASSFASGANANEKLFF	TGCGCCAGCAGCTTCGCATCAGGGGCGAACGCTAATGAAAAACTGTTTTTT
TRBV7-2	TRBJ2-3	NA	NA	CASSLIETGTDTQYF	TGTGCCAGCAGCTTAATCGAGACAGGCACAGATACGCAGTATTTT
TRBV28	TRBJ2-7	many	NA	CASSPSGRGREQYF	TGTGCCAGCAGTCCCTCGGGCAGGGGCCGCGAGCAGTACTTC
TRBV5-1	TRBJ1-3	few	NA	CASSLGNPGTIEVNTIYF	TGCGCCAGCAGCTTGGGTAACCCCGGGACGATTGAAGTGAACACCATATATTTT
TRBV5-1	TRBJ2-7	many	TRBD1	CASSSRTGPYEQYF	TGCGCCAGCAGTTCCCGGACAGGACCCTACGAGCAGTACTTC
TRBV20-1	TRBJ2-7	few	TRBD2	CSASLAGGLRDDYEQYF	TGCAGTGCTAGTCTAGCGGGAGGGCTACGGGATGACTACGAGCAGTACTTC
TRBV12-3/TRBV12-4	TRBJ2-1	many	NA	CASNLGVSNEQFF	TGTGCCAGCAACCTCGGAGTCAGCAATGAGCAGTTCTTC
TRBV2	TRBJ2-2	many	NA	CASSGLGVTGELFF	TGTGCCAGCAGTGGGCTAGGTGTCACCGGGGAGCTGTTTTTT
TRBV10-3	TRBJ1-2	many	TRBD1	CAISELTGDYGYTF	TGTGCCATCAGTGAGCTGACAGGGGACTATGGCTACACCTTC
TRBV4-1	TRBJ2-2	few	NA	CASSRHPVRGNTGELFF	TGCGCCAGCAGCCGTCATCCTGTCAGAGGGAACACCGGGGAGCTGTTTTTT
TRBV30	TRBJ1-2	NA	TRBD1	CAWSPRGQGPNYGYTF	TGTGCCTGGAGCCCTAGGGGACAGGGCCCAAACTATGGCTACACCTTC
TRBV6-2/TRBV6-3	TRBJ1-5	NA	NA	CASSSSNNQPQHF	NA
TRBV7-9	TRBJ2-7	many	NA	CASSLGTGPTYEQYF	TGTGCCAGCAGCTTAGGGACGGGTCCCACCTACGAGCAGTACTTC
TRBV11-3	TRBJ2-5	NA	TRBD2	CASSAGLAIAETQYF	TGTGCCAGCAGCGCGGGACTAGCGATCGCAGAGACCCAGTACTTC